A single T cell receptor (beta chain) is shown here with its context. The sample comes from a study of blood T cell repertoires in COVID-19. The wider study: Sites in the United States, Italy and Spain provided acute and convalescent COVID-19 samples. T cells, B-cell-depleted T cells, or PBMCs supplied cDNA or gDNA.

Per the original methods: For nucleated cells, counts were estimated from reference gene primer amplification. Some clones are missing from TCRdb's copy, which holds only in-frame ones; the method was immunoSEQ multiplex PCR. That table is the source of V, J and clone size, and D and trimming were worked out from the DNA. Of over 80,000 clones listed, approximately 80% are singletons. The CDR3 consists of 15 residues. Germline CDR1 and CDR2: LGHDT and YNNKEL (reference sequence). After removal of 2 bases from V and 10 bases from J, the junction contained 8 bases not matched to a gene. The specimen was peripheral blood. This TCR derives from a woman between 70 and 85 years old with acute or convalescent COVID-19. The chain joins TRBV3-1 (or the pseudogene TRBV3-2) to TRBJ2-1, with 10 bases matching TRBD2. The CDR3 protein is CASSQLGLAGAEQFF. In DNA, the CDR3 is TGTGCCAGCAGCCAATTAGGGCTAGCGGGGGCCGAGCAGTTCTTC.